This entry concerns a single T cell receptor beta chain. Its antigen is not identified. Some clones are missing from TCRdb's copy, which holds only in-frame ones; the method was immunoSEQ multiplex PCR. This repertoire shows 300,000 to 350,000 clones, nearly 90% found once; its top ten account for around 0.96%. This specimen belongs to a study of cytomegalovirus exposure and HLA in healthy donors. Study-wide findings and caveats: Rare TCR sequences predominated, though certain public TCRs were found in many donors. Three of the chains that were CMV-associated were confirmed in vitro to be specific for CMV antigens.

The source material was PBMCs. This receptor was taken from a man aged 25 to 45 in good health and CMV-seronegative.

CDR3 protein: CASSLSPGGDQPQHF. CDR3 nucleotide sequence: TGTGCCAGCAGCTTAAGTCCAGGGGGCGATCAGCCCCAGCATTTT. The chain couples TRBV7-2 to TRBJ1-5; TRBD1 matches 8 bases. Per germline, CDR1 SGHTA and CDR2 FQGNSA. Unmatched junction bases numbered 5, after V lost 2 bases and J lost 5 bases. The CDR3 contains 15 residues.